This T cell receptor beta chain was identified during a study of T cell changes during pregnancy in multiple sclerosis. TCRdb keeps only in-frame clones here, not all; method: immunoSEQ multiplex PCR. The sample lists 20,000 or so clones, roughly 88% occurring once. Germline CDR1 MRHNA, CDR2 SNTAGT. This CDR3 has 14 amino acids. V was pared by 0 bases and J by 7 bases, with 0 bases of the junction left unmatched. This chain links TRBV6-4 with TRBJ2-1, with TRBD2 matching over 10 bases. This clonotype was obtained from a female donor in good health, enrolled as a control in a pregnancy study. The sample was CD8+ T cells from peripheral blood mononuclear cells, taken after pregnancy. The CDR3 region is CASSDSSGGNEQFF. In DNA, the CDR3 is TGTGCCAGCAGTGACTCTAGCGGGGGGAATGAGCAGTTCTTC.